Shown below are 13 T cell receptor beta chains from a single sample sequenced in a study of blood T cell repertoires in COVID-19. Data came from immunoSEQ multiplex PCR; TCRdb stores just in-frame clones and leaves some out. The sample lists a few hundred thousand clones, roughly 84% occurring once. Input material: PBMCs or T cells enriched from blood (not recorded which). The receptors derive from a woman between 45 and 60 years old who had been exposed to COVID-19.

CDR3 coding DNA: TGTGCCATCAGTGGTTCAACGCGGGGACAGGGGTTCGGCTACACCTTC. Translation: CAISGSTRGQGFGYTF. The chain uses TRBV10-3 and TRBJ1-2, with 10 bases fitting TRBD1. CDR1 is ENHRY, CDR2 SYGVKD, per germline. V gave up 4 bases and J gave up 8 bases; unmatched junction bases: 13. CDR3 length: 16 residues.

This clone was observed a few times. The rearrangement joins TRBV10-3 to TRBJ2-3, with TRBD2 matching 10 bases. V lost 0 bases, J lost 2 bases, and 2 bases stayed unmatched. The length of the CDR3 is 16 residues. CDR1 is ENHRY, CDR2 SYGVKD, per germline. The CDR3 sequence: CAISESAGGATDTQYF. CDR3 nucleotides: TGTGCCATCAGTGAGTCAGCGGGGGGGGCCACAGATACGCAGTATTTT.

This clone was counted a few times. V is TRBV6-6 and J is TRBJ2-5; 8 positions agree with TRBD1. V was pared by 5 bases and J by 5 bases, with 7 bases of the junction left unmatched. CDR1 MNHNY and CDR2 SVGAGI come from the germline V gene (reference sequence). CDR3 length equals 14 residues. In DNA form, the CDR3 reads TGTGCCAGCAGTCGATCGCAGGGGGCTGAGACCCAGTACTTC. Translating gives CASSRSQGAETQYF.

The V gene is TRBV13, the J gene TRBJ1-3; no firm D call. Germline assignment: CDR1 PRHDT and CDR2 FYEKMQ (reference sequence). V lost 5 bases and J 11 bases, leaving 10 bases between the germline ends. This CDR3 spans 11 amino acids. DNA for the CDR3: TGTGCCAGCAGCCGGAGGAACGCCATATATTTT. As protein: CASSRRNAIYF.

This chain links TRBV18 with TRBJ2-4, with TRBD1 matching 8 bases. Germline V gene data show CDR1 as KGHSH and CDR2 as LQKENI. The junction had 2 bases not matched to a gene; V was cut back by 5 bases and J by 5 bases. The CDR3 has 13 amino acids. The CDR3 coding sequence is TGTGCCAGCTCATCGGACAGGGAAAACATTCAGTACTTC. It translates to CASSSDRENIQYF.

This chain links TRBV6-2 or TRBV6-3 with TRBJ1-1, with a tentative D call TRBD1 (5 bases). The V end was cut by 2 bases, the J end by 1 base, with 17 bases between. The V gene's germline CDR1 is MNHEY and CDR2 SVGEGT. This CDR3 spans 17 amino acids. CDR3 nucleotide sequence: TGTGCCAGCAGTTACCGGGGGTGGGGACGGCAGAACACTGAAGCTTTCTTT. It translates to CASSYRGWGRQNTEAFF.

The chain combines TRBV30 with TRBJ2-3; 8 positions match TRBD2. This CDR3 has 15 amino acids. With V trimmed by 0 bases and J by 5 bases, 7 bases remained unmatched. Looked up from germline, CDR1 is GTSNPN and CDR2 is SVGIG (reference sequence). The CDR3 region is CAWSVRGGAGDTQYF. CDR3 DNA sequence: TGTGCCTGGAGTGTACGGGGGGGGGCCGGAGATACGCAGTATTTT. Full variable domain (remainder filled in from reference TRBV30 and TRBJ2-3): SQTIHQWPATLVQPVGSPLSLECTVEGTSNPNLYWYRQAAGRGLQLLFYSVGIGQISSEVPQNLSASRPQDRQFILSSKKLLLSDSGFYLCAWSVRGGAGDTQYFGPGTRLTVL.

The V and J genes are TRBV18 and TRBJ1-5, with a weak D call TRBD1 (6 bases). CDR1 is KGHSH and CDR2 is LQKENI in the germline V gene. Trimming stripped 5 bases from V and 1 base from J, with 15 bases between. The CDR3 consists of 16 residues. The CDR3 reads CASSEGHGRSNQPQHF. Written as DNA, the CDR3 is TGTGCCAGCTCAGAGGGACATGGGCGAAGCAATCAGCCCCAGCATTTT.

On this clone: Different DNA sequences within this sample yield the same CDR3. The J gene is TRBJ1-1, the V gene TRBV12-3 or TRBV12-4; the D gene is possibly TRBD1 (5 bases). The CDR3 spans 13 residues. Trimming took 3 bases from V and 2 from J, leaving 7 bases between them. The CDR3 loop is CASSLQGNTEAFF. As DNA, the CDR3 is TGTGCCAGCAGTTTGCAGGGAAACACTGAAGCTTTCTTT.

The V call is TRBV7-9, the J call TRBJ2-5, with 7 bases that match TRBD1. This CDR3 spans 14 amino acids. J lost 1 base, V lost 3 bases, and 2 bases had no gene match. Germline V lookup: CDR1 SEHNR, CDR2 FQNEAQ (reference sequence). The CDR3 spells CASSFGQAQETQYF. As DNA, the CDR3 is TGTGCCAGCAGCTTTGGACAGGCCCAAGAGACCCAGTACTTC.

The chain couples TRBV7-9 to TRBJ2-7; a possible D gene is TRBD2 (6 bases). Germline V gives CDR1 SEHNR, CDR2 FQNEAQ (reference sequence). V lost 0 bases and J lost 0, with 15 bases in between. The length of the CDR3 is 17 residues. The CDR3 sequence is CASSLASGTETSYEQYF. CDR3 nucleotides: TGTGCCAGCAGCTTAGCCTCCGGGACTGAGACCTCCTACGAGCAGTACTTC.

The V and J genes are TRBV14 and TRBJ1-2; D is uncertain. V dropped 0 bases and J dropped 6 bases, with 5 bases sitting between them. The CDR3 sequence is 12 residues long. CDR1 SGHDN and CDR2 FVKESK come from the germline V gene. DNA for the CDR3: TGTGCCAGCAGCCAAGATTCAGATGGCTACACCTTC. It is translated as CASSQDSDGYTF. The variable domain in full, with the rest retrieved from reference TRBV14 and TRBJ1-2, is EAGVTQFPSHSVIEKGQTVTLRCDPISGHDNLYWYRRVMGKEIKFLLHFVKESKQDESGMPNNRFLAERTGGTYSTLKVQPAELEDSGVYFCASSQDSDGYTFGSGTRLTVV.

CDR3 coding DNA: TGTGCCAGCAGTTTACGGGGGACTATCGAAAAACTGTTTTTT. Amino acid sequence: CASSLRGTIEKLFF. J is TRBJ1-4 and V is TRBV28; tentative D call: TRBD1 (5 bases). CDR1 is MDHEN and CDR2 is SYDVKM in the germline V gene. The CDR3 covers 14 residues. V was cut by 2 bases and J by 8 bases, with 12 bases left in between.